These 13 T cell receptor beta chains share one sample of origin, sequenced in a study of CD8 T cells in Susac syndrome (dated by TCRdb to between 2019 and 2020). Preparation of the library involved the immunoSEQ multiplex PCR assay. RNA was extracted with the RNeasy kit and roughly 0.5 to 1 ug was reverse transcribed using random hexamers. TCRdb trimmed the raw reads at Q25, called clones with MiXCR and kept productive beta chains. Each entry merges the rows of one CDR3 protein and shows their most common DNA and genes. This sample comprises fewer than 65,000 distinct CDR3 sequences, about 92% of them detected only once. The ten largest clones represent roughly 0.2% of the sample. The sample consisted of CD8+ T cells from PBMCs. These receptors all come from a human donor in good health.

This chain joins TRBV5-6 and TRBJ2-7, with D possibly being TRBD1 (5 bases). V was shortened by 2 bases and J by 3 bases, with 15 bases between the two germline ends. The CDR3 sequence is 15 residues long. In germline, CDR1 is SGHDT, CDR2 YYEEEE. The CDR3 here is CASSFAQAEFYEQYF. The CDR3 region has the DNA TGTGCCAGCAGCTTCGCACAGGCGGAATTCTACGAGCAGTACTTC.

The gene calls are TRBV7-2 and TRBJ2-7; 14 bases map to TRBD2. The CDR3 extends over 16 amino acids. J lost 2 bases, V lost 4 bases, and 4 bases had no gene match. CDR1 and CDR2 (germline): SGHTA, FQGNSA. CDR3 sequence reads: CASSSPTSGGAYEQYF. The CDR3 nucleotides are TGTGCCAGCAGCTCCCCGACTAGCGGGGGGGCCTACGAGCAGTACTTC.

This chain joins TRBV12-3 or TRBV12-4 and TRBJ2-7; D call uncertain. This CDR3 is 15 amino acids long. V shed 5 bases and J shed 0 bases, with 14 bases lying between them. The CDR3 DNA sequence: TGTGCCAGCAGTCCCCGACTCTCCAGCTCCTACGAGCAGTACTTC. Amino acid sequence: CASSPRLSSSYEQYF.

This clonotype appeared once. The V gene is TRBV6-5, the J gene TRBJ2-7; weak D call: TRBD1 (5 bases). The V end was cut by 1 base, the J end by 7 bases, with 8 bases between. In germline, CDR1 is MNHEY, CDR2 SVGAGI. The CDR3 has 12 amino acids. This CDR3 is CASSYLGREQYF. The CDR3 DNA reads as TGTGCCAGCAGTTACTTGGGGCGGGAGCAGTACTTC.

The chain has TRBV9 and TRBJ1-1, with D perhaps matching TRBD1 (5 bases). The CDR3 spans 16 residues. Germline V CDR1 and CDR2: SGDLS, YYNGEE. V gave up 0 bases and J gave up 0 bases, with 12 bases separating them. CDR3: CASSVAPAGMNTEAFF. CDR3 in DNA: TGTGCCAGCAGCGTAGCTCCTGCAGGGATGAACACTGAAGCTTTCTTT. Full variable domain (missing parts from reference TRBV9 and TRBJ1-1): DSGVTQTPKHLITATGQRVTLRCSPRSGDLSVYWYQQSLDQGLQFLIQYYNGEERAKGNILERFSAQQFPDLHSELNLSSLELGDSALYFCASSVAPAGMNTEAFFGQGTRLTVV.

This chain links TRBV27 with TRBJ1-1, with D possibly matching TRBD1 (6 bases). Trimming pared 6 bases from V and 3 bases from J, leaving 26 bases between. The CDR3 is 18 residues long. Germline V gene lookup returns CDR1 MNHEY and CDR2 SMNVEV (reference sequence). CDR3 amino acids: CASRFNGRRGGLDTEAFF. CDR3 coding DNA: TGTGCCAGCAGATTCAATGGGAGGAGAGGGGGGCTGGACACTGAAGCTTTCTTT.

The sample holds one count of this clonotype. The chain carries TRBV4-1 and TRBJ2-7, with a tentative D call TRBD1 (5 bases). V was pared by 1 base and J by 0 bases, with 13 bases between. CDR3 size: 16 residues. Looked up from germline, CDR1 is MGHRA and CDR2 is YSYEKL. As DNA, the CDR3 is TGCGCCAGCAGCCAAGCTGCAGGGATGAGCTCCTACGAGCAGTACTTC. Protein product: CASSQAAGMSSYEQYF.

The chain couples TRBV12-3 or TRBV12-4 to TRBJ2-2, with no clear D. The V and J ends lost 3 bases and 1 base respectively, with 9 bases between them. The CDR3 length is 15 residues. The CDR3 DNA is TGTGCCAGCAGTTTCCCCCAGGAGAACACCGGGGAGCTGTTTTTT. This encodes CASSFPQENTGELFF.

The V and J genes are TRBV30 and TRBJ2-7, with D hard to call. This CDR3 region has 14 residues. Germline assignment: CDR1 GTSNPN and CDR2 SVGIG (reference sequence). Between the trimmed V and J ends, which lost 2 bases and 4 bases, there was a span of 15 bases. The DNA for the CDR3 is TGTGCCTGGAGTCTCGTGGCAAGTAGGTACGAGCAGTACTTC. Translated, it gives CAWSLVASRYEQYF.

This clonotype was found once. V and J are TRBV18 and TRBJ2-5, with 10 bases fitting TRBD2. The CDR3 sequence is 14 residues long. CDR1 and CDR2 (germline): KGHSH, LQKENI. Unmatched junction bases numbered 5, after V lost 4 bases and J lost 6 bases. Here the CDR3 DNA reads TGTGCCAGCTCACTAGGGACTAGCGAAAAGACCCAGTACTTC. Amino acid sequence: CASSLGTSEKTQYF.

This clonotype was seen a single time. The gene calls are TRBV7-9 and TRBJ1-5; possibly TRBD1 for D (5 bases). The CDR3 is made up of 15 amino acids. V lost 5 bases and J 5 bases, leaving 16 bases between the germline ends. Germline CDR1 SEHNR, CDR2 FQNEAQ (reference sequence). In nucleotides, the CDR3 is TGTGCCAGCAGCCCAGGACATGGGGGGGATCAGCCCCAGCATTTT. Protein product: CASSPGHGGDQPQHF.

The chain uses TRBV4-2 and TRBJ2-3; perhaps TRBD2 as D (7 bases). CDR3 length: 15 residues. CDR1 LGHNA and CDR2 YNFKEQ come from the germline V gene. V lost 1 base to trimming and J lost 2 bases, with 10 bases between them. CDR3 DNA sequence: TGTGCCAGCAGCCAAGCGGGGGGCCACACAGATACGCAGTATTTT. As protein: CASSQAGGHTDTQYF.

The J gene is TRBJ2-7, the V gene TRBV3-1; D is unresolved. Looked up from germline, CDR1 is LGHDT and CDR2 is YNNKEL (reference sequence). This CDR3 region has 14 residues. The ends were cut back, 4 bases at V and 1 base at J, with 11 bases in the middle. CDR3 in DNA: TGTGCCAGCAGCCTGGTAAAGGAGTCCTACGAGCAGTACTTC. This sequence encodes CASSLVKESYEQYF.